The T cell receptor beta chain under discussion was sequenced for a study of immune cell composition in non-small cell lung cancer. Assay used: immunoSEQ multiplex PCR; TCRdb lists only in-frame clones, some missing. Counted here are 14,000 to 15,000 clones, roughly two thirds occurring once; the ten biggest clones make up approximately 8.3%. This clone has just a few counts. Its antigen is not known. Study findings and constraints: Squamous carcinomas (about 75%) more often had tumour-associated clones >0.5% than adenocarcinomas (roughly 35%). Dominant in vivo tumour-associated clones were not shown to share tumour-reactive sequences.

CDR1 and CDR2 from the germline V gene are SNHLY and FYNNEI. This CDR3 is 15 amino acids long. V was cut by 7 bases and J by 6 bases, with 18 bases left in between. Input material: lung tumor tissue. The source is a human donor with non-small cell lung cancer. The V gene is TRBV2, the J gene TRBJ2-2; TRBD1 is a possible D gene (5 bases). CDR3 residues: CASIVGQGRAGELFF. The CDR3 bases are TGTGCCAGCATTGTAGGCCAGGGAAGGGCCGGGGAGCTGTTTTTT.